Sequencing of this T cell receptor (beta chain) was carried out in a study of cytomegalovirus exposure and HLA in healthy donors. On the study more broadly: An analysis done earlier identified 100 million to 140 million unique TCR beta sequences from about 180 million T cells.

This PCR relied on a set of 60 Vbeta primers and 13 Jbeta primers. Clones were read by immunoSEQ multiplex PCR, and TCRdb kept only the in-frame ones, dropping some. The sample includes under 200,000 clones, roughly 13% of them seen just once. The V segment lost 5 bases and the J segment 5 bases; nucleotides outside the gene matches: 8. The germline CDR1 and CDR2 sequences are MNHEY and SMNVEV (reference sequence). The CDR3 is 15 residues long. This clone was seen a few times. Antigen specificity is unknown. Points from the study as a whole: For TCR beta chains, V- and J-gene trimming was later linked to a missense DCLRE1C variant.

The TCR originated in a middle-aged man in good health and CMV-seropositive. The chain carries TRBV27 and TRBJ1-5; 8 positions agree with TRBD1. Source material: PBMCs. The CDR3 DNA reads TGTGCCAGCAGTCCCACCCAGGGGGCTTATCAGCCCCAGCATTTT. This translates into CASSPTQGAYQPQHF.